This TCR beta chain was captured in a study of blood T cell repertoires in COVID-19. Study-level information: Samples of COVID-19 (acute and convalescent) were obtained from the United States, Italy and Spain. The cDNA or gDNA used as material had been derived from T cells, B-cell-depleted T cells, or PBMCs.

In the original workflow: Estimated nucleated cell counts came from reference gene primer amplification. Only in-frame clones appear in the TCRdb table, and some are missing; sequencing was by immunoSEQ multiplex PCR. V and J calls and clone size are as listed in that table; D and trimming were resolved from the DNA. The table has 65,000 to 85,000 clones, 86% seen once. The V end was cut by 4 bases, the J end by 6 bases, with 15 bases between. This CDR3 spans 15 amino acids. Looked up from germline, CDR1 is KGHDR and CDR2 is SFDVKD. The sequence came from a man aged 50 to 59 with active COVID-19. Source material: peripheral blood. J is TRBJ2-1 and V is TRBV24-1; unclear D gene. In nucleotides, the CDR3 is TGTGCCACCAGTGAGGAGTACCTCTTTGGCAATGAGCAGTTCTTC. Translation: CATSEEYLFGNEQFF.